The entry below describes one TCR beta chain. Its antigen is unknown. This table comes from immunoSEQ multiplex PCR, and its TCRdb copy is limited to in-frame clones, with some not included. The table lists 120,000 to 150,000 clones, roughly nine tenths of them singletons. This entry comes from a study of T cell responses to AZD1222 COVID-19 vaccine. V lost 6 bases and J lost 4, with 21 bases in between. Per the germline V gene, CDR1 is MGHRA and CDR2 is YSYEKL. The CDR3 spans 16 residues. Regarding the study as a whole: Spike was spanned by vaccine-associated CD4 TCRs, with dominance at 160-218 and 743-854. In the spike-specific TCR repertoire, nearly half reportedly target unmutated variant regions.

This specimen was peripheral blood, taken on day 0 of AZD1222 vaccination. The chain couples TRBV4-1 to TRBJ1-1; TRBD1 might be the D (5 bases). The receptor was isolated from an adult in good health. Here the CDR3 reads CASSSGQGKIGTEAFF. Here the CDR3 DNA reads TGCGCCAGCAGTAGCGGGCAGGGAAAGATCGGCACTGAAGCTTTCTTT.